This T cell receptor (beta chain) was found in a study of OX40 agonist ivuxolimab in advanced cancers. Turning to the study itself: Patients treated during dose escalation were battling hepatocellular carcinoma, melanoma, renal cell or head and neck cancer.

The CDR3 is 16 amino acids. With 4 bases clipped from V and 0 bases from J, the junction kept 6 bases outside the gene matches. Looked up from germline, CDR1 is MGHDK and CDR2 is SYGVNS. Sequenced by immunoSEQ multiplex PCR; TCRdb stores in-frame clones only, minus some. Altogether some 21,000 clones are present, approximately 90% being singletons, with the ten largest covering approximately 20%. The sample here was CD4+ or CD8+ T cells sorted from blood, taken in a trial of the OX40 agonist ivuxolimab. The V call is TRBV25-1, the J call TRBJ2-1; the match to TRBD2 covers 7 bases. The TCR was taken from an adult with an advanced solid tumor such as melanoma, head and neck, liver or kidney cancer. The CDR3: CASSGRDYSSYNEQFF. The CDR3, as DNA: TGTGCCAGCAGTGGGCGGGACTACAGCTCCTACAATGAGCAGTTCTTC.